The next 9 T cell receptor beta chains were all read from a single sample in a study of blood T cells in healthy people across ages. It was with a sample-barcoded 5' primer and a J-beta primer mix that a second PCR of roughly 7 to 12 cycles was run. TCRdb re-derived calls from the 5' RACE reads in MiXCR, one entry per CDR3 protein. The table lists just over 1 million distinct CDR3 sequences, 40% to 50% of them singletons, with approximately 17% in the top ten. The sequenced sample was blood. The source is a woman aged 60-75 years in good health.

This rearrangement joins TRBV28 to TRBJ2-7; 7 bases fit TRBD1. The germline V gene encodes CDR1 MDHEN and CDR2 SYDVKM. After removal of 1 base from V and 2 bases from J, the junction contained 2 bases not matched to a gene. The CDR3 totals 14 residues. The chain's CDR3 is CASSLLTGTYEQYF. The DNA of the CDR3 is TGTGCCAGCAGTTTATTGACAGGGACCTACGAGCAGTACTTC.

Only a few counts were recorded for this clonotype. V usage is TRBV7-8 and J usage is TRBJ2-4, with D possibly matching TRBD1 (5 bases). Trimming left V 2 bases short and J 0 bases short, with 14 bases between. This CDR3 has 17 amino acids. Germline lookup yields CDR1 SGHVS and CDR2 FQNEAQ. The CDR3 sequence: CASSLRRTLTAKNIQYF. In nucleotides, the CDR3 is TGTGCCAGCAGCTTACGCAGGACACTGACAGCCAAAAACATTCAGTACTTC.

This rearrangement joins TRBV12-5 to TRBJ2-5, with 15 bases matching TRBD2. V shed 6 bases, J shed 11 bases, and the junction held 13 bases outside the gene matches. This CDR3 is built from 16 residues. Per germline, CDR1 LGHNT and CDR2 FRNRAP. The CDR3 region is CASGGFGTSGRYEQYF. CDR3 sequence (DNA): TGTGCTAGTGGGGGATTCGGGACTAGCGGGAGGTATGAGCAGTACTTC.

The V gene is TRBV21-1, the J gene TRBJ2-5; the table's D gene call, TRBD1, was not cross checked with the DNA. TRBV21-1 is reported as a pseudogene. There are 15 residues in the CDR3. CDR3 residues: CASSKGQGRLETQYF. The CDR3, as DNA: TGTGCCAGCAGCAAAGGCCAGGGGCGCTTGGAGACCCAGTACTTC.

V is TRBV6-1 and J is TRBJ2-5, with 13 bases fitting TRBD2. The V segment lost 4 bases and the J segment 7 bases; nucleotides outside the gene matches: 3. CDR3 length equals 14 residues. The germline CDR1 and CDR2 sequences are MNHNS and SASEGT. The CDR3 region is CASSGTSGSGTQYF. Here the CDR3 DNA reads TGTGCCAGCAGTGGGACTAGCGGGAGCGGGACCCAGTACTTC.

This rearrangement joins TRBV7-9 to TRBJ1-1, with a weak D call TRBD1 (5 bases). The CDR3 is 17 residues long. CDR1 and CDR2 (germline): SEHNR, FQNEAQ (reference sequence). Trimming pared 6 bases from V and 5 bases from J, leaving 25 bases between. As DNA, the CDR3 is TGTGCCAGCAGGTCCTATGGGGTGGCGTCAGGGAGGACTGAAGCTTTCTTT. This codes for CASRSYGVASGRTEAFF.

J is TRBJ2-4 and V is TRBV5-1; no clear D. The length of the CDR3 is 14 residues. V lost 2 bases, J lost 13 bases, and 19 bases lay in between. The germline V gene has CDR1 SGHRS and CDR2 YFSETQ. The CDR3 here is CASSLSFGFNEQYF. The CDR3 nucleotides read TGCGCCAGCAGCTTATCCTTCGGGTTCAACGAACAGTACTTC.

The chain joins TRBV10-1 to TRBJ2-3; tentatively, D is TRBD2 (5 bases). V was shortened by 6 bases and J by 6 bases, with 13 bases between the two germline ends. Germline CDR1 and CDR2: WNHNN and SYGVQD (reference sequence). CDR3 length: 13 amino acids. CDR3 DNA: TGCGCCAGCAGCGCCCTGACGGGGGATACGCAGTATTTT. Encoded protein: CASSALTGDTQYF.

The chain is built from TRBV7-2 and TRBJ2-1; tentatively, D is TRBD2 (6 bases). Deletions cut 5 bases from V and 2 bases from J, with 10 bases between. CDR1 is SGHTA, CDR2 FQGNSA, per germline. The CDR3 contains 14 residues. This CDR3 reads CASSPSDTYNEQFF. The DNA for the CDR3 is TGTGCCAGCAGCCCTAGCGATACCTACAATGAGCAGTTCTTC.